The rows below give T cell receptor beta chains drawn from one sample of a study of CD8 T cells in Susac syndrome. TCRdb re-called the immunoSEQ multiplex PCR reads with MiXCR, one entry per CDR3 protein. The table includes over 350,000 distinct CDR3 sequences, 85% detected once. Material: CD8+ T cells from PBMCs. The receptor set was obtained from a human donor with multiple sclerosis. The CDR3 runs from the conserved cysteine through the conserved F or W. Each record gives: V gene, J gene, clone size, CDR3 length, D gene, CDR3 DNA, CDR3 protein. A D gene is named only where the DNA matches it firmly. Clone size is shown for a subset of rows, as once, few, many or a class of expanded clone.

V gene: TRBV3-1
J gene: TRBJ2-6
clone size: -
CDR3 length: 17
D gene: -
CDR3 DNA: TGTGCCAGCAGCCAAGAGTCGTCAGGGGCTGGGGCCAACGTCCTGACTTTC
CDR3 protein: CASSQESSGAGANVLTF

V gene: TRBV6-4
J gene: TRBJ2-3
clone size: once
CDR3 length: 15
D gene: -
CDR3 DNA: TGTGCCAGCAGTGACACCAGCATTCTTGGAGATACGCAGTATTTT
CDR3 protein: CASSDTSILGDTQYF

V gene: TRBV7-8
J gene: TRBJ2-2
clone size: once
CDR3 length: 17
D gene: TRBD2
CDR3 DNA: TGTGCCAGCAGCCCTTGGACTAGCGGGACAGCGGCCGGGGAGCTGTTTTTT
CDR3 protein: CASSPWTSGTAAGELFF

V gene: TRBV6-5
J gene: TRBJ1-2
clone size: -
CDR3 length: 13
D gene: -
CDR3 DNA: TGTGCCAGCACCTCCGGACAGATCTATGGCTACACCTTC
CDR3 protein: CASTSGQIYGYTF

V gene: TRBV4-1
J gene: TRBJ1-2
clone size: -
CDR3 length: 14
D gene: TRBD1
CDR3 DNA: TGCGCCAGCAGCCCGGCCGGGGACAGCTATGGCTACACCTTC
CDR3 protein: CASSPAGDSYGYTF

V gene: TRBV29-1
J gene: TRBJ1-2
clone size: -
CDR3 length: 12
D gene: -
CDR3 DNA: TGCAGCGTTGAATTAGAAGGATATGGCTACACCTTC
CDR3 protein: CSVELEGYGYTF

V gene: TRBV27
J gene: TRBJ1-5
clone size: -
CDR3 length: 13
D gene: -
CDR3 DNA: TGTGCCAGCAGACAGGCCACCAATCAGCCCCAGCATTTT
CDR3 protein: CASRQATNQPQHF

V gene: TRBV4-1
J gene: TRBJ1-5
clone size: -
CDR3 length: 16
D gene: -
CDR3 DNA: TGCGCCAGCAGCCCCCTGGGGAGTTATAGCAATCAGCCCCAGCATTTT
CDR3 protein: CASSPLGSYSNQPQHF

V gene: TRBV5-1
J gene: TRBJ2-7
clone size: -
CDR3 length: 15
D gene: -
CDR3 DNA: TGCGCCAGCAGCTTGCTTTGGATGGATTCCTACGAGCAGTACTTC
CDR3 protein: CASSLLWMDSYEQYF

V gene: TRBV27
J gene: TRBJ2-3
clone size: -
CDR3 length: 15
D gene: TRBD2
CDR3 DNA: TGTGCCAGCAGTTCATTAGCGGGAGTTGAAGATACGCAGTATTTT
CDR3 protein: CASSSLAGVEDTQYF

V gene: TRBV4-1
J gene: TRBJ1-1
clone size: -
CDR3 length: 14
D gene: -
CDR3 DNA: TGCGCCAGCAGCCCGATAGCAGGGGACACTGAAGCTTTCTTT
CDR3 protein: CASSPIAGDTEAFF

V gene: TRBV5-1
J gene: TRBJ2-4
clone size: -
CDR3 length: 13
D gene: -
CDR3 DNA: TGCGCCAGCACACCCCTGGAGGGCAACATTCAGTACTTC
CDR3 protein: CASTPLEGNIQYF

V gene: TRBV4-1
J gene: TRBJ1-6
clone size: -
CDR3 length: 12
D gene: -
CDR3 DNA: TGCGCCAGCAGCGGAGCAGGCTCACCCCTCCACTTT
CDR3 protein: CASSGAGSPLHF

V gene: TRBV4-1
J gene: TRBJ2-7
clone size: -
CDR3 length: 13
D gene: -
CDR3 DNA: TGCGCCAGCAGCCAAGAGTACAGGGACGAGCAGTACTTC
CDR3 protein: CASSQEYRDEQYF

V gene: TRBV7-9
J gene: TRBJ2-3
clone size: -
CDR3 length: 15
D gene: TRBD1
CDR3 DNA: TGTGCCAGCAGCTTAGAGGGACAGTCCACAGATACGCAGTATTTT
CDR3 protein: CASSLEGQSTDTQYF

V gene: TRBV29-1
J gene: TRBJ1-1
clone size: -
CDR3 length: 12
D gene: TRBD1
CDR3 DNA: TGCAGCGTGACAGGGGGCCCCCTTGAAGCTTTCTTT
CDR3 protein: CSVTGGPLEAFF

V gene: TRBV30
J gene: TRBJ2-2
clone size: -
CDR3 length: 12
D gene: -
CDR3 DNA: TGTGCCTGGACCCCACTAGCCGGGGAGCTGTTTTTT
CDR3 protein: CAWTPLAGELFF

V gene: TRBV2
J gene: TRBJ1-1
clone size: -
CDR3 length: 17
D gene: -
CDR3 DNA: TGTGCCAGCAGTGAAGGTAGGCAGGGATGGAGTTACACTGAAGCTTTCTTT
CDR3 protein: CASSEGRQGWSYTEAFF

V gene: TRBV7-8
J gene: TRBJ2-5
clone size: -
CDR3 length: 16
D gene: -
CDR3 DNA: TGTGCCAGCAGCCCTACACAAGAGACAGGACAAGAGACCCAGTACTTC
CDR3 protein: CASSPTQETGQETQYF

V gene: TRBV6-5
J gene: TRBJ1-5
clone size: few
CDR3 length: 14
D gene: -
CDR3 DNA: TGTGCCAGCAGTTCCAGGGTGCCGGGTCAGCCCCAGCATTTT
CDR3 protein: CASSSRVPGQPQHF

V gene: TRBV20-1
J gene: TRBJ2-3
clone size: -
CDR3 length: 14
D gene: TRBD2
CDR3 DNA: TGCAGTGCTCATAGCGGGAAGGAAACAGATACGCAGTATTTT
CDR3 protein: CSAHSGKETDTQYF

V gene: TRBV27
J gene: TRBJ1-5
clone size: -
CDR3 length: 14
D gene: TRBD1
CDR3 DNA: TGTGCCAGCAGCCGGACAGGTATTAATCAGCCCCAGCATTTT
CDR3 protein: CASSRTGINQPQHF

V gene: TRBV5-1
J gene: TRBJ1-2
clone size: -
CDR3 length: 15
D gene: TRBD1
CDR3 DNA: TGCGCCAGCAGCTTCGGGACAGGGGATGGGTATGGCTACACCTTC
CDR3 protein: CASSFGTGDGYGYTF